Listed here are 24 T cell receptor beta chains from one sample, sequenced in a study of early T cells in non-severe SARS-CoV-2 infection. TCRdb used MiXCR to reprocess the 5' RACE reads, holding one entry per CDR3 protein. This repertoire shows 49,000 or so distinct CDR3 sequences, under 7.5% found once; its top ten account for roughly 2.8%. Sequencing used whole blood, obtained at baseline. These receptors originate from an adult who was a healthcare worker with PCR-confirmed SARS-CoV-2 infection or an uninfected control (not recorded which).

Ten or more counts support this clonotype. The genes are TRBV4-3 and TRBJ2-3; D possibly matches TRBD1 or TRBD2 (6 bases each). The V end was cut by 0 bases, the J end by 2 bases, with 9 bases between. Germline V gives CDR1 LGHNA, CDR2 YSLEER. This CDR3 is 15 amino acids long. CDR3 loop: CASSQDRGPTDTQYF. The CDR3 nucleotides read TGCGCCAGCAGCCAAGATCGGGGGCCCACAGATACGCAGTATTTT.

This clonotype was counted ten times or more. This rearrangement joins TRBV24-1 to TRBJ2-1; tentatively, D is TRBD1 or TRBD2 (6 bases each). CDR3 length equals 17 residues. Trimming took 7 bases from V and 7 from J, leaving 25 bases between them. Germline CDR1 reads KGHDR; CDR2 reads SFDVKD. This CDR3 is CATSLTGGSQGWNEQFF. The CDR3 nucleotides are TGTGCCACCAGCCTAACCGGGGGATCTCAGGGGTGGAATGAGCAGTTCTTC.

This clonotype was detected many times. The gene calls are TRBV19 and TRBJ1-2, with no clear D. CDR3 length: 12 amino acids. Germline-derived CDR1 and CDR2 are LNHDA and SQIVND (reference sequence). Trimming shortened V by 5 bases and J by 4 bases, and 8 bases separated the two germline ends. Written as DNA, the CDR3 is TGTGCCAGTAGTCCACCCGGCTATGGCTACACCTTC. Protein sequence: CASSPPGYGYTF. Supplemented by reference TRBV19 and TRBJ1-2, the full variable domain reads DGGITQSPKYLFRKEGQNVTLSCEQNLNHDAMYWYRQDPGQGLRLIYYSQIVNDFQKGDIAEGYSVSREKKESFPLTVTSAQKNPTAFYLCASSPPGYGYTFGSGTRLTVV.

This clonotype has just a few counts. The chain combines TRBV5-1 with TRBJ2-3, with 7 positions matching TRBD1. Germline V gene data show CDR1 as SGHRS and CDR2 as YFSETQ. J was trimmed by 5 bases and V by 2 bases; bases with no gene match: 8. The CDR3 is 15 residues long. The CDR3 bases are TGCGCCAGCAGCTTCGGCCAGGGGGACGGAGATACGCAGTATTTT. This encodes CASSFGQGDGDTQYF.

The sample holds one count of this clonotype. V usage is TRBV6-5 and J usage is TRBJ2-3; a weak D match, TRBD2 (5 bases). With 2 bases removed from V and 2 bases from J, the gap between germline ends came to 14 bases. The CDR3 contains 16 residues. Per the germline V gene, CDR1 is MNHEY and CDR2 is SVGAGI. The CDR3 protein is CASSYATRSPTDTQYF. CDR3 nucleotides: TGTGCCAGCAGTTACGCCACTAGGTCCCCCACAGATACGCAGTATTTT.

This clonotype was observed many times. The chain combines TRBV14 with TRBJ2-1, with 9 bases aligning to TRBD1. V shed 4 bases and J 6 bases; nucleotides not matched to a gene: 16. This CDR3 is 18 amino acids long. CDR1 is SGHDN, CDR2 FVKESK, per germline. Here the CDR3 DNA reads TGTGCCAGCAGCCCATACCGAGGACAGGGGACGGTTAGCAATGAGCAGTTCTTC. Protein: CASSPYRGQGTVSNEQFF. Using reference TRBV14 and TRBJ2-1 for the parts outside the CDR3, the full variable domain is EAGVTQFPSHSVIEKGQTVTLRCDPISGHDNLYWYRRVMGKEIKFLLHFVKESKQDESGMPNNRFLAERTGGTYSTLKVQPAELEDSGVYFCASSPYRGQGTVSNEQFFGPGTRLTVL.

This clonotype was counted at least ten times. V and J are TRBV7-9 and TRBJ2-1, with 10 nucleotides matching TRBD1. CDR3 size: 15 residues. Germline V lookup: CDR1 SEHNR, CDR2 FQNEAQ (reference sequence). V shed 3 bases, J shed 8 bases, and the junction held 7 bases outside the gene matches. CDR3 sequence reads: CASSFGQGDEDEQFF. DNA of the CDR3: TGTGCCAGCAGCTTCGGACAGGGGGATGAGGATGAGCAGTTCTTC.

In DNA form, the CDR3 reads TGTGCCAGCAGTTACTCGGCAGGGGCCTCTCAGCCCCAGCATTTT. This gives the protein CASSYSAGASQPQHF. The chain joins TRBV6-2 or TRBV6-3 to TRBJ1-5; a possible D gene is TRBD1 (6 bases). Germline V gene sequence: CDR1 MNHEY, CDR2 SVGEGT. The V and J ends lost 0 bases and 6 bases respectively, with 12 bases between them. The CDR3 is made up of 15 amino acids.

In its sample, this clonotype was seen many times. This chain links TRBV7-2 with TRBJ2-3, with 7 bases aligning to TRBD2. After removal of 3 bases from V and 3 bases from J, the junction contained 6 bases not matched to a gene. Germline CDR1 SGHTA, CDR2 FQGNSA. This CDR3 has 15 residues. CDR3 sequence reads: CASSFISRGTDTQYF. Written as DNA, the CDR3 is TGTGCCAGCAGCTTTATATCGCGGGGGACAGATACGCAGTATTTT.

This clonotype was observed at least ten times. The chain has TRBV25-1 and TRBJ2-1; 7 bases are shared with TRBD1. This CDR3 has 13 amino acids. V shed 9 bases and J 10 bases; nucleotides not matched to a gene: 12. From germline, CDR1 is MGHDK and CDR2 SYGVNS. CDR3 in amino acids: CASTTGALGEQFF. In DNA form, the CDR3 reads TGTGCCAGTACCACAGGGGCGCTGGGGGAGCAGTTCTTC.

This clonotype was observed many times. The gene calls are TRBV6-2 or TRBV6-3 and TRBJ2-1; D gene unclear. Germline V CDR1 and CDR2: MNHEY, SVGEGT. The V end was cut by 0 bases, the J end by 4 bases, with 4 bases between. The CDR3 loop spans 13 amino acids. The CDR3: CASSYSRYNEQFF. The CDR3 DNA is TGTGCCAGCAGTTACTCCCGGTACAATGAGCAGTTCTTC.

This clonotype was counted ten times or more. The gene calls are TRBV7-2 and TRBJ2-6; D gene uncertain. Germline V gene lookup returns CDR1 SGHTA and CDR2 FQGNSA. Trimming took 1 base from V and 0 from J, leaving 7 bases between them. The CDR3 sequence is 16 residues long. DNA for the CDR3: TGTGCCAGCAGCTTAGGGATGGTCTCTGGGGCCAACGTCCTGACTTTC. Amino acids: CASSLGMVSGANVLTF.

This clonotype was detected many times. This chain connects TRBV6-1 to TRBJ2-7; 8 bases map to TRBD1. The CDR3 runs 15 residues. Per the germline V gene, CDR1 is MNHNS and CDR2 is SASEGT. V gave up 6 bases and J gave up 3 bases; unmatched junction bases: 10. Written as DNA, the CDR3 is TGTGCCAGCAGCGGCCAGGACAGGGCGGGCTACGAGCAGTACTTC. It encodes CASSGQDRAGYEQYF.

Here the CDR3 DNA reads TGTGCCAGCAGCCCACCGGGGACAGGGGTACACGAGCAGTACTTC. Its translation is CASSPPGTGVHEQYF. The chain couples TRBV9 to TRBJ2-7; 10 nucleotides line up with TRBD1. Germline CDR1 SGDLS, CDR2 YYNGEE. This CDR3 region has 15 residues. J was trimmed by 5 bases and V by 4 bases; bases with no gene match: 9. Full variable domain (missing parts from reference TRBV9 and TRBJ2-7): DSGVTQTPKHLITATGQRVTLRCSPRSGDLSVYWYQQSLDQGLQFLIQYYNGEERAKGNILERFSAQQFPDLHSELNLSSLELGDSALYFCASSPPGTGVHEQYFGPGTRLTVT.

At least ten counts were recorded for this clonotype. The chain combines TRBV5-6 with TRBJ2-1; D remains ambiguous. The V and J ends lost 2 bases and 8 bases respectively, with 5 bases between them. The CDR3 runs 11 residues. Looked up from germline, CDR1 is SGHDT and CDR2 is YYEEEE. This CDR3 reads CASSLMDEQFF. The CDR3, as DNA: TGTGCCAGCAGCTTAATGGATGAGCAGTTCTTC. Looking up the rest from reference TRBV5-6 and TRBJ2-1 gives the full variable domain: DAGVTQSPTHLIKTRGQQVTLRCSPKSGHDTVSWYQQALGQGPQFIFQYYEEEERQRGNFPDRFSGHQFPNYSSELNVNALLLGDSALYLCASSLMDEQFFGPGTRLTVL.

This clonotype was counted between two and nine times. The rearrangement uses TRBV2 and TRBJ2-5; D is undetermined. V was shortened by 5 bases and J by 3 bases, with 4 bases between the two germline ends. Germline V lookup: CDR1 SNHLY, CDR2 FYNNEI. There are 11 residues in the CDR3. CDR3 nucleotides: TGTGCCAGCAGTATCAAAGAGACCCAGTACTTC. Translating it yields CASSIKETQYF.

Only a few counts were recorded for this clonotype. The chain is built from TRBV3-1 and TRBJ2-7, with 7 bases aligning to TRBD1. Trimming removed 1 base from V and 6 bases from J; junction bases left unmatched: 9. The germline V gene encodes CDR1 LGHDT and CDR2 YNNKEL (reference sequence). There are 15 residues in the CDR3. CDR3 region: CASSQGQGAPSEQYF. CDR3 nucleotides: TGTGCCAGCAGCCAAGGACAGGGAGCCCCCAGCGAGCAGTACTTC.

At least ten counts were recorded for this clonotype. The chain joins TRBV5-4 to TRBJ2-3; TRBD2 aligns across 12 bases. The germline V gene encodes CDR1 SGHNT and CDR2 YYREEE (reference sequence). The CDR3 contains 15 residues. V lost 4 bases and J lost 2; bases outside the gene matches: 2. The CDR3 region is CASSLAGGPTDTQYF. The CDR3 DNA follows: TGTGCCAGCAGCCTAGCGGGGGGGCCCACAGATACGCAGTATTTT.

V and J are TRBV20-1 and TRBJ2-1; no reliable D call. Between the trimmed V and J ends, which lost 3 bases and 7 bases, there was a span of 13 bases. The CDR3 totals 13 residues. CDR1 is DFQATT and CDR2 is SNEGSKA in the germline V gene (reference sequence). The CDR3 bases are TGCAGTGCTAGTCTCGGTCTCGGGAATGAGCAGTTCTTC. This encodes CSASLGLGNEQFF.

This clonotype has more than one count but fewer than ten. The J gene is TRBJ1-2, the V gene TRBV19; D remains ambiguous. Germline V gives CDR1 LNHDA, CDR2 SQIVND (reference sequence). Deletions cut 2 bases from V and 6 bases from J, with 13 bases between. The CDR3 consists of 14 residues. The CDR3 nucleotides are TGTGCCAGTAGTATAACAGTGGGTCCTCATGGCTACACCTTC. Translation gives CASSITVGPHGYTF.

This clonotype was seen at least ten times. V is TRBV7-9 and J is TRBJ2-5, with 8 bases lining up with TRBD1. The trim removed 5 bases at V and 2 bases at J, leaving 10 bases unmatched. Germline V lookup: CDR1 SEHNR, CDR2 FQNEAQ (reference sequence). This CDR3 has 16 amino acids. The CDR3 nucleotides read TGTGCCAGCAGCCCCCCAGGGGGCCCCCCACAAGAGACCCAGTACTTC. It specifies CASSPPGGPPQETQYF.

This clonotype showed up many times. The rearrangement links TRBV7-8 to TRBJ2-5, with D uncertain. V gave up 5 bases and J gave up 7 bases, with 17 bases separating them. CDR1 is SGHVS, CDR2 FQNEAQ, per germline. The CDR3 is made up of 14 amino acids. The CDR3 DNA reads TGTGCCAGCAGCAAATCCGCGGTAGGAGCGACCCAGTACTTC. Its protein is CASSKSAVGATQYF.

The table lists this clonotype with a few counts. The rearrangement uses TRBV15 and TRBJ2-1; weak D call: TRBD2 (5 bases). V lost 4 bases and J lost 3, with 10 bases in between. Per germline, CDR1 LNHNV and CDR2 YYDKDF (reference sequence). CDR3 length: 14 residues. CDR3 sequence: CATSTSTLYNEQFF. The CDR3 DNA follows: TGTGCCACCAGCACTAGCACTCTCTACAATGAGCAGTTCTTC.

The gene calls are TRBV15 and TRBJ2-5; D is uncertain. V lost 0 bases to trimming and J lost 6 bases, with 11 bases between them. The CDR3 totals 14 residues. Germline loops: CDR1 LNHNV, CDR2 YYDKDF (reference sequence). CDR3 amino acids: CATSREGSKKTQYF. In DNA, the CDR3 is TGTGCCACCAGCAGAGAGGGGTCTAAGAAGACCCAGTACTTC.